This entry concerns a single TCR beta chain. This sample is part of a study of shared clonotypes between healthy human individuals. Data came from immunoSEQ multiplex PCR; TCRdb stores just in-frame clones and leaves some out. The sample records about 490,000 clones, 79% being singletons. V dropped 3 bases and J dropped 5 bases, with 12 bases sitting between them. The CDR3 has 14 amino acids. Per the germline V gene, CDR1 is MNHEY and CDR2 is SMNVEV (reference sequence). The rearrangement links TRBV27 to TRBJ2-3; D is uncertain. The sample taken for sequencing was PBMCs. The source is a middle-aged woman in good health. Some clones in this sample may be carry-over from other donors' samples. CDR3 protein: CASSFYSAGDTQYF. The CDR3 DNA is TGTGCCAGCAGTTTTTACAGCGCTGGAGATACGCAGTATTTT.